Ten or more counts support the clone carrying this T cell receptor beta chain. The antigen remains undetermined. The entry originates in a study of T-cell reconstitution after alpha-beta-depleted transplantation in children. The junction had 9 bases not matched to a gene; V was cut back by 5 bases and J by 10 bases. Germline V gene lookup returns CDR1 SGHAT and CDR2 FQNNGV. The CDR3 is made up of 13 amino acids. Unique molecular identifiers tagged the TCRbeta library. TCRdb used MiXCR to reprocess the PCR reads, holding one entry per CDR3 protein. The sample lists approximately 300,000 distinct CDR3 sequences, 9.5% to 13% occurring once. The study, taken as a whole, reports: Several hundred graft clones that had expanded were reportedly the source of alpha-beta T cells about two months after transplant.

The V and J genes are TRBV11-2 and TRBJ1-1; 8 bases agree with TRBD1. The specimen was PBMCs, collected before TCRalphabeta/CD19-depleted stem cell transplant. The clonotype comes from a boy in the first two years of life with acute myeloid leukemia, due to receive a stem cell transplant. For the CDR3, the DNA is TGTGCCAGCAGCCCGGACAGGGAGGGAGGAGCTTTCTTT. This sequence encodes CASSPDREGGAFF.